Below, 7 T cell receptor beta chains from the same sample are listed, as sequenced in a study of blood T cells in healthy people across ages (dated by TCRdb to between 2014 and 2016). The library was made by 5' RACE. Sequencing was carried out with an Illumina HiSeq 2500. A second 7 to 11 cycle PCR used a sample-barcoded 5' primer and a J-beta primer mix. The public reads were quality trimmed at Q25 with fastp and then assembled into clones with MiXCR by TCRdb, keeping productive beta chains. Rows merge per CDR3 protein into single entries with the most common DNA and genes. In all, the sample holds some 900,000 distinct CDR3 sequences, and around 46% of those were seen once. The ten largest clones capture about an eighth of the sample. Material: blood. The origin of the receptors is a man younger than 45 in good health.

This clonotype was counted at least ten times. V is TRBV29-1 and J is TRBJ2-7; 9 bases match TRBD2. The V gene end was trimmed by 6 bases and the J gene end by 1 base; junction bases not matched to a gene: 4. The germline V gene encodes CDR1 SQVTM and CDR2 ANQGSEA. CDR3 size: 13 residues. The CDR3 nucleotides are TGCAGCGTCCTAGCGGGGACTTCCTACGAGCAGTACTTC. Protein product: CSVLAGTSYEQYF.

In this sample, this clonotype turned up a few times. The V and J genes are TRBV7-9 and TRBJ2-3; a weak D match, TRBD1 (5 bases). V was pared by 2 bases and J by 3 bases, with 12 bases between. This CDR3 comprises 15 residues. CDR1 is SEHNR, CDR2 FQNEAQ, per germline (reference sequence). The DNA of the CDR3 is TGTGCCAGCAGCTTAAAAGGGGTGGTTACAGATACGCAGTATTTT. Encoded protein: CASSLKGVVTDTQYF.

This clonotype was recorded at least ten times. This CDR3 reads CASSLLAGEYEQYF. The CDR3 nucleotides read TGCGCCAGCAGCTTACTAGCGGGGGAATACGAGCAGTACTTC. V and J are TRBV5-1 and TRBJ2-7; 11 bases are a match to TRBD2. This CDR3 comprises 14 residues. The junction had 2 bases not matched to a gene; V was cut back by 2 bases and J by 4 bases. Looked up from germline, CDR1 is SGHRS and CDR2 is YFSETQ.

A remark on this clonotype: Compared with germline, one end of the junction differs, possibly owing to a read error. This rearrangement joins TRBV7-2 to TRBJ1-3; D is perhaps TRBD1 (5 bases). CDR3 size: 14 residues. The germline CDR1 and CDR2 sequences are SGHTA and FQGNSA. In DNA, the CDR3 is TGTGCCTGCAGCTTAGCCGGGGCGGGAAACACCATATATTTT. Encoded protein: CACSLAGAGNTIYF.

The chain links TRBV7-6 to TRBJ2-1; D might be TRBD2 (6 bases). Trimming pared 6 bases from V and 0 bases from J, leaving 15 bases between. The CDR3 spans 16 residues. Germline V lookup: CDR1 SGHVS, CDR2 FNYEAQ. The CDR3 nucleotides are TGTGCCAGCAGTTGGACTACCACAAGCTCCTACAATGAGCAGTTCTTC. Amino acids: CASSWTTTSSYNEQFF.

This chain uses TRBV4-1 with TRBJ1-4, with 8 bases identical to TRBD1. J lost 6 bases, V lost 2 bases, and 8 bases had no gene match. Germline V lookup: CDR1 MGHRA, CDR2 YSYEKL. The CDR3 covers 16 residues. CDR3 sequence: CASSQPLMTGDEKLFF. The DNA of the CDR3 is TGCGCCAGCAGCCAACCCCTGATGACAGGGGATGAAAAACTGTTTTTT.

The rearrangement joins TRBV14 to TRBJ2-5; no clear D gene. V lost 1 base, J lost 3 bases, and 9 bases lay in between. Germline-derived CDR1 and CDR2 are SGHDN and FVKESK. There are 14 residues in the CDR3. The CDR3 sequence: CASSQGQHEETQYF. CDR3 sequence (DNA): TGTGCCAGCAGCCAAGGCCAGCATGAAGAGACCCAGTACTTC. Looking up the rest from reference TRBV14 and TRBJ2-5 gives the full variable domain: EAGVTQFPSHSVIEKGQTVTLRCDPISGHDNLYWYRRVMGKEIKFLLHFVKESKQDESGMPNNRFLAERTGGTYSTLKVQPAELEDSGVYFCASSQGQHEETQYFGPGTRLLVL.